The 29 T cell receptor beta chains presented below share a single source sample, sequenced in a study of T cell responses to AZD1222 COVID-19 vaccine. Clones were read by immunoSEQ multiplex PCR, and TCRdb kept only the in-frame ones, dropping some. The table records more than 95,000 clones, roughly nine tenths of them present only once. The input for sequencing was peripheral blood, taken 28 days after the second AZD1222 dose. These receptors originate from an adult who received the AZD1222 COVID-19 vaccine.

The J gene is TRBJ2-1, the V gene TRBV6-1; TRBD2 is a possible D gene (6 bases). V was shortened by 4 bases and J by 10 bases, with 26 bases between the two germline ends. The CDR3 sequence is 17 residues long. Germline V gives CDR1 MNHNS, CDR2 SASEGT. This chain's CDR3 is CASSADLTRPFTNEQFF. CDR3 sequence (DNA): TGTGCCAGCAGTGCGGACTTGACTAGACCATTTACGAACGAGCAGTTCTTC.

J is TRBJ2-7 and V is TRBV4-2; 9 bases line up with TRBD1. The CDR3 sequence is 21 residues long. The germline V gene encodes CDR1 LGHNA and CDR2 YNFKEQ. Trimming cost V 0 bases and J 3 bases; bases outside gene matches: 21. The CDR3: CASSQDATGTGRLSDFYEQYF. For the CDR3, the DNA is TGTGCCAGCAGCCAAGATGCAACCGGGACAGGGAGGTTATCGGATTTCTACGAGCAGTACTTC.

The genes are TRBV6-2 or TRBV6-3 and TRBJ2-7, with 13 bases fitting TRBD2. V shed 5 bases, J shed 5 bases, and the junction held 18 bases outside the gene matches. Germline CDR1 is MNHEY and CDR2 is SVGEGT. The CDR3 contains 19 residues. The CDR3 DNA is TGTGCCAGCAGTAAACCGCCCTCGTGGACTAGCGGGAGAATCAACGAGCAGTACTTC. This translates into CASSKPPSWTSGRINEQYF.

V usage is TRBV6-2 or TRBV6-3 and J usage is TRBJ1-5; D call uncertain. V was shortened by 2 bases and J by 0 bases, with 8 bases between the two germline ends. The CDR3 runs 15 residues. In germline, CDR1 is MNHEY, CDR2 SVGEGT. The CDR3 region has the DNA TGTGCCAGCAGTTACGGGCGGAATAGCAATCAGCCCCAGCATTTT. This sequence encodes CASSYGRNSNQPQHF.

The J gene is TRBJ1-3, the V gene TRBV4-3; 8 nucleotides match TRBD1. The germline V gene encodes CDR1 LGHNA and CDR2 YSLEER. The CDR3 runs to 17 residues. V shed 1 base and J 4 bases; nucleotides not matched to a gene: 9. The CDR3 DNA reads as TGCGCCAGCAGCCAAGTCACGACAGGGGAGCTCGGAAACACCATATATTTT. Protein product: CASSQVTTGELGNTIYF.

V usage is TRBV3-1 (or the pseudogene TRBV3-2) and J usage is TRBJ1-3; D unclear. CDR1 LGHDT and CDR2 YNNKEL come from the germline V gene (reference sequence). The CDR3 covers 14 residues. The germline V and J ends were trimmed by 3 bases and 0 bases, with 6 bases remaining between them. In DNA, the CDR3 is TGTGCCAGCAGCCAGGGCCCCTCTGGAAACACCATATATTTT. Its translation: CASSQGPSGNTIYF.

DNA for the CDR3: TGTGCCAGCAGCAAATCGACGGGTCAACCAAGAGCGGAGAGGGTTACCTCCTACAATGAGCAGTTCTTC. Protein sequence: CASSKSTGQPRAERVTSYNEQFF. V usage is TRBV21-1 and J usage is TRBJ2-1; TRBD2 reflects the table's D call only, with no check against the DNA. TRBV21-1 is an annotated pseudogene. The CDR3 has 23 amino acids.

A word on this clone: Germline is not matched at one junction end, which may reflect a read error. The chain has TRBV7-9 and TRBJ2-1; D gene uncertain. Per the germline V gene, CDR1 is SEHNR and CDR2 is FQNEAQ (reference sequence). CDR3 size: 13 residues. CDR3 region: CASSPDSNNEQFF. The CDR3 coding sequence is TGTGCCAGCAGCCCTGACTCCAACAATGAGCAGTTCTTC.

The chain recombines TRBV9 with TRBJ2-2; the D is unclear. The V end was cut by 3 bases, the J end by 6 bases, with 15 bases between. The CDR3 has 15 amino acids. The V gene's germline CDR1 is SGDLS and CDR2 YYNGEE. The CDR3 here is CASSALSQTPGELFF. CDR3 nucleotides: TGTGCCAGCAGCGCCCTATCCCAAACACCCGGGGAGCTGTTTTTT.

The chain carries TRBV6-5 and TRBJ1-3, with TRBD1 as a possible D gene (6 bases). CDR3 size: 11 residues. Looked up from germline, CDR1 is MNHEY and CDR2 is SVGAGI. In nucleotides, the CDR3 is TGTGGAGGGGGGGCTGGAAACACCATATATTTT. It codes for CGGGAGNTIYF.

The sample holds a few counts of this clone. The chain employs TRBV6-5 and TRBJ2-7; D is possibly TRBD1 or TRBD2 (6 bases each). Germline V gives CDR1 MNHEY, CDR2 SVGAGI. The CDR3 loop spans 14 amino acids. V lost 8 bases, J lost 4 bases, and 18 bases lay in between. The CDR3 DNA reads as TGTGCCAGCTCGAAGGGGGGCTCCCAATACGAGCAGTACTTC. The encoded protein is CASSKGGSQYEQYF.

The chain carries TRBV5-1 and TRBJ2-1; the D gene could be TRBD1 or TRBD2 (6 bases each). The germline V and J ends were trimmed by 4 bases and 4 bases, with 27 bases remaining between them. This CDR3 contains 19 residues. Germline assignment: CDR1 SGHRS and CDR2 YFSETQ. CDR3 coding DNA: TGCGCCAGCAGCCCAACTATTAAACCGAGGGGGGTCCCTTACAATGAGCAGTTCTTC. Its translation: CASSPTIKPRGVPYNEQFF.

Here the CDR3 DNA reads TGTGCCAGCAGCTACGACAGGGGGTCTAACTATGGCTACACCTTC. Its protein product is CASSYDRGSNYGYTF. The chain employs TRBV11-2 and TRBJ1-2; 9 bases are shared with TRBD1. Germline CDR1 is SGHAT and CDR2 is FQNNGV. The CDR3 sequence is 15 residues long. The ends lost 4 bases at V and 0 bases at J; junction bases unmatched: 3.

This rearrangement joins TRBV2 to TRBJ2-7, with D perhaps TRBD1 (6 bases). Germline assignment: CDR1 SNHLY and CDR2 FYNNEI. The CDR3 is 12 residues long. V lost 6 bases and J 7 bases, leaving 13 bases between the germline ends. The CDR3 nucleotides are TGTGCCAGCAGACAGGGAGCTTGGGAGCAGTACTTC. Protein sequence: CASRQGAWEQYF.

The chain links TRBV7-2 to TRBJ1-1, with a tentative D call TRBD1 (5 bases). V dropped 0 bases and J dropped 2 bases, with 13 bases sitting between them. The length of the CDR3 is 16 residues. Germline V lookup: CDR1 SGHTA, CDR2 FQGNSA. The chain's CDR3 is CASSLAPGGVNTEAFF. The CDR3 DNA is TGTGCCAGCAGCTTAGCCCCCGGGGGTGTAAACACTGAAGCTTTCTTT.

This clone appeared once. This chain connects TRBV19 to TRBJ1-1; TRBD1 aligns across 8 bases. CDR3 length equals 14 residues. The V gene's germline CDR1 is LNHDA and CDR2 SQIVND (reference sequence). V lost 7 bases to trimming and J lost 0 bases; unmatched junction nucleotides: 4. The CDR3 here is CASNPDRVNTEAFF. In nucleotides, the CDR3 is TGTGCCAGTAACCCGGACAGGGTGAACACTGAAGCTTTCTTT.

This sequence joins TRBV6-1 and TRBJ2-7; weak D call: TRBD2 (5 bases). The V and J ends lost 3 bases and 0 bases respectively, with 9 bases between them. There are 14 residues in the CDR3. From germline, CDR1 is MNHNS and CDR2 SASEGT. DNA of the CDR3: TGTGCCAGCAGTGATCGGGATCCCTCCTACGAGCAGTACTTC. Translating it yields CASSDRDPSYEQYF.

The J gene is TRBJ2-7, the V gene TRBV6-5; TRBD1 matches 9 bases. Per the germline V gene, CDR1 is MNHEY and CDR2 is SVGAGI. This CDR3 is built from 15 residues. The V gene end was trimmed by 7 bases and the J gene end by 4 bases; junction bases not matched to a gene: 11. CDR3 in amino acids: CASTTSPDRGYEQYF. CDR3 DNA: TGTGCCAGCACCACCTCCCCGGACAGGGGATACGAGCAGTACTTC.

The chain carries TRBV7-8 and TRBJ2-1; 9 positions agree with TRBD2. Germline CDR1 SGHVS, CDR2 FQNEAQ. The CDR3 length is 16 residues. With V trimmed by 5 bases and J by 5 bases, 10 bases remained unmatched. The CDR3 DNA sequence: TGTGCCAGCAGCCTGTGGGGGCTAGCGGGGCACAATGAGCAGTTCTTC. Amino acids: CASSLWGLAGHNEQFF.

V usage is TRBV6-5 and J usage is TRBJ1-1; a weak D match, TRBD1 (5 bases). This CDR3 is 11 amino acids long. V shed 7 bases and J shed 4 bases, with 7 bases lying between them. Germline V gene sequence: CDR1 MNHEY, CDR2 SVGAGI. In DNA form, the CDR3 reads TGTGCCAGCAAGGGGCCCACTGAAGCTTTCTTT. This codes for CASKGPTEAFF.

The rearrangement joins TRBV18 to TRBJ1-4; D might be TRBD1 (6 bases). This CDR3 contains 17 residues. V lost 0 bases and J 6 bases, leaving 17 bases between the germline ends. Germline CDR1 KGHSH, CDR2 LQKENI. CDR3 in DNA: TGTGCCAGCTCACCACCGTACGGGGGACATCGGGATGAAAAACTGTTTTTT. This gives the protein CASSPPYGGHRDEKLFF.

This chain connects TRBV28 to TRBJ2-7; weak D call: TRBD1 (5 bases). Germline lookup yields CDR1 MDHEN and CDR2 SYDVKM. Trimming cost V 4 bases and J 4 bases, with 17 bases left between them. CDR3 length: 15 residues. The CDR3 region is CASSSPQGLRYEQYF. The CDR3 DNA reads as TGTGCCAGCAGTTCCCCCCAGGGCCTCCGGTACGAGCAGTACTTC.

This clone has only one observation. This specimen includes other DNA sequences encoding the same CDR3. This sequence joins TRBV18 and TRBJ2-7, with 12 positions matching TRBD2. CDR1 KGHSH and CDR2 LQKENI come from the germline V gene. The trim removed 6 bases at V and 4 bases at J, leaving 4 bases unmatched. This CDR3 has 14 residues. CDR3 region: CASSPTSGSYEQYF. DNA of the CDR3: TGTGCCAGCTCGCCGACTAGCGGGAGTTACGAGCAGTACTTC.

This chain connects TRBV7-8 to TRBJ2-7; TRBD2 matches at 7 bases. V lost 1 base to trimming and J lost 6 bases; unmatched junction nucleotides: 6. This CDR3 is built from 14 residues. The V gene's germline CDR1 is SGHVS and CDR2 FQNEAQ. The CDR3: CASSLGGGSGEQYF. CDR3 DNA sequence: TGTGCCAGCAGCTTAGGGGGGGGTTCTGGCGAGCAGTACTTC.

The chain recombines TRBV2 with TRBJ1-4; no clear D. The CDR3 has 12 residues. Germline V gene lookup returns CDR1 SNHLY and CDR2 FYNNEI. Trimming cost V 6 bases and J 11 bases, with 13 bases left between them. CDR3 DNA sequence: TGTGCCAGCAGACGACACGAGGAGAAACTGTTTTTT. This sequence encodes CASRRHEEKLFF.

This chain uses TRBV6-1 with TRBJ2-7, with D possibly being TRBD2 (6 bases). The CDR3 extends over 14 amino acids. CDR1 is MNHNS and CDR2 is SASEGT in the germline V gene. V was pared by 2 bases and J by 3 bases, with 11 bases between. The CDR3 bases are TGTGCCAGCAGTGAAAGACTAGGAATCTACGAGCAGTACTTC. The encoded protein is CASSERLGIYEQYF.

The chain combines TRBV5-1 with TRBJ1-1, with D perhaps TRBD1 (5 bases). The length of the CDR3 is 14 residues. The germline V gene encodes CDR1 SGHRS and CDR2 YFSETQ. V was shortened by 0 bases and J by 1 base, with 7 bases between the two germline ends. CDR3 bases: TGCGCCAGCAGCTTGGGCGGGGGGAACACTGAAGCTTTCTTT. Protein product: CASSLGGGNTEAFF. Together with reference TRBV5-1 and TRBJ1-1, the CDR3 gives the full variable domain: KAGVTQTPRYLIKTRGQQVTLSCSPISGHRSVSWYQQTPGQGLQFLFEYFSETQRNKGNFPGRFSGRQFSNSRSEMNVSTLELGDSALYLCASSLGGGNTEAFFGQGTRLTVV.

This clone has a single count. The chain is built from TRBV6-5 and TRBJ1-5; D gene uncertain. CDR1 and CDR2 (germline): MNHEY, SVGAGI. This CDR3 is 13 amino acids long. Trimming removed 2 bases at V and 7 bases at J, with 9 bases between. In DNA form, the CDR3 reads TGTGCCAGCAGTTACAGGGAAGGGCAGCCCCAGCATTTT. This encodes CASSYREGQPQHF.

The V gene is TRBV5-1, the J gene TRBJ2-2; D might be TRBD1 (6 bases). Per germline, CDR1 SGHRS and CDR2 YFSETQ. This CDR3 contains 16 residues. V was shortened by 0 bases and J by 5 bases, with 14 bases between the two germline ends. The CDR3 bases are TGCGCCAGCAGCTTGGCCACAGGGAGAGGAACCGGGGAGCTGTTTTTT. This translates into CASSLATGRGTGELFF.